The 22 T cell receptor beta chains presented below share a single source sample, sequenced in a study of blood T cell repertoires in COVID-19. Clones were read by immunoSEQ multiplex PCR, and TCRdb kept only the in-frame ones, dropping some. The sample includes 350,000 to 450,000 clones, over 75% of them seen just once. The sample consisted of peripheral blood. The source is a woman aged 55 to 70 with COVID-19, enrolled during active disease.

This chain joins TRBV6-5 and TRBJ2-7, with a tentative D call TRBD2 (6 bases). This CDR3 has 13 residues. The ends were cut back, 6 bases at V and 8 bases at J, with 17 bases in the middle. Per the germline V gene, CDR1 is MNHEY and CDR2 is SVGAGI. DNA for the CDR3: TGTGCCAGCAGCCACCCGGGACTTCGTAAGCAGTACTTC. Amino acid sequence: CASSHPGLRKQYF.

This sequence joins TRBV14 and TRBJ1-2; 12 bases map to TRBD1. CDR1 and CDR2 (germline): SGHDN, FVKESK. This CDR3 has 16 amino acids. J was trimmed by 6 bases and V by 4 bases; bases with no gene match: 9. CDR3 coding DNA: TGTGCCAGCAGCCCTACACTGGGACAGGGGGCAGATGGCTACACCTTC. Protein sequence: CASSPTLGQGADGYTF. The entire variable domain, with the rest obtained from reference TRBV14 and TRBJ1-2, is as follows: EAGVTQFPSHSVIEKGQTVTLRCDPISGHDNLYWYRRVMGKEIKFLLHFVKESKQDESGMPNNRFLAERTGGTYSTLKVQPAELEDSGVYFCASSPTLGQGADGYTFGSGTRLTVV.

The gene calls are TRBV5-1 and TRBJ2-1; D is ambiguous. V lost 4 bases and J 6 bases, leaving 11 bases between the germline ends. From germline, CDR1 is SGHRS and CDR2 YFSETQ. CDR3 size: 13 residues. In DNA, the CDR3 is TGCGCCAGCAGCGGATCTAGTTTCAATGAGCAGTTCTTC. Translated: CASSGSSFNEQFF.

The genes are TRBV4-1 and TRBJ2-5, with 11 bases identical to TRBD2. The CDR3 runs 17 residues. The V segment lost 0 bases and the J segment 4 bases; nucleotides outside the gene matches: 7. Germline CDR1 and CDR2: MGHRA and YSYEKL. The chain's CDR3 is CASSQDGSGGARETQYF. CDR3 in DNA: TGCGCCAGCAGCCAAGATGGTAGCGGGGGGGCGAGAGAGACCCAGTACTTC.

This clone was recorded once. The J gene is TRBJ2-7, the V gene TRBV5-1, with 7 nucleotides matching TRBD1. Germline values: CDR1 SGHRS, CDR2 YFSETQ. This CDR3 comprises 13 residues. After removal of 4 bases from V and 6 bases from J, the junction contained 7 bases not matched to a gene. CDR3: CASSPRTGSEQYF. The CDR3 region has the DNA TGCGCCAGCAGCCCCAGGACAGGTTCCGAGCAGTACTTC. Using reference TRBV5-1 and TRBJ2-7 for the parts outside the CDR3, the full variable domain is KAGVTQTPRYLIKTRGQQVTLSCSPISGHRSVSWYQQTPGQGLQFLFEYFSETQRNKGNFPGRFSGRQFSNSRSEMNVSTLELGDSALYLCASSPRTGSEQYFGPGTRLTVT.

The rearrangement joins TRBV18 to TRBJ1-1; D remains unclear. Trimming pared 4 bases from V and 3 bases from J, leaving 15 bases between. This CDR3 has 15 amino acids. Per germline, CDR1 KGHSH and CDR2 LQKENI. The CDR3 is CASSRTSTRDTEAFF. CDR3 coding DNA: TGTGCCAGCTCACGAACCTCCACCCGGGACACTGAAGCTTTCTTT.

The chain couples TRBV4-1 to TRBJ2-1, with 11 bases fitting TRBD2. This CDR3 is built from 17 residues. CDR1 MGHRA and CDR2 YSYEKL come from the germline V gene. V was clipped by 1 base and J by 5 bases; unmatched bases: 7. CDR3 loop: CASSQALVAGGNNEQFF. The DNA for the CDR3 is TGCGCCAGCAGCCAAGCCCTTGTAGCGGGGGGGAACAATGAGCAGTTCTTC.

J is TRBJ1-2 and V is TRBV27; D unresolved. V lost 0 bases and J 4 bases, leaving 12 bases between the germline ends. The germline V gene has CDR1 MNHEY and CDR2 SMNVEV (reference sequence). This CDR3 is 15 amino acids long. The CDR3 DNA is TGTGCCAGCAGTTTATCCGACGACAAGGTCTATGGCTACACCTTC. Residues: CASSLSDDKVYGYTF.

The CDR3 is CASSNRDRGQYEQYF. The CDR3 bases are TGTGCCAGCAGCAACCGGGACAGGGGGCAGTACGAGCAGTACTTC. V gene TRBV5-5 combines with J gene TRBJ2-7; 12 bases fit TRBD1. V shed 4 bases and J 4 bases; nucleotides not matched to a gene: 6. This CDR3 has 15 residues. CDR1 is SGHKS and CDR2 is YYEKEE in the germline V gene (reference sequence). Filled out from reference TRBV5-5 and TRBJ2-7, the complete variable domain reads DAGVTQSPTHLIKTRGQQVTLRCSPISGHKSVSWYQQVLGQGPQFIFQYYEKEERGRGNFPDRFSARQFPNYSSELNVNALLLGDSALYLCASSNRDRGQYEQYFGPGTRLTVT.

V usage is TRBV19 and J usage is TRBJ1-5; 8 nucleotides match TRBD1. The CDR3 spans 15 residues. Germline trimming cut 5 bases from V and 5 bases from J; bases unmatched to any gene: 8. From germline, CDR1 is LNHDA and CDR2 SQIVND (reference sequence). This CDR3 is CASSLGQGGHQPQHF. The CDR3 nucleotides are TGTGCCAGTAGTCTCGGACAGGGAGGTCATCAGCCCCAGCATTTT.

This chain uses TRBV27 with TRBJ1-5; no clear D gene. CDR3 size: 16 residues. V was clipped by 6 bases and J by 2 bases, with 17 bases between them. CDR1 is MNHEY and CDR2 is SMNVEV in the germline V gene (reference sequence). CDR3 in DNA: TGTGCCAGCAGCCTCGCGGCGCGAGCGGGCAATCAGCCCCAGCATTTT. It encodes CASSLAARAGNQPQHF.

This chain joins TRBV28 and TRBJ2-7; TRBD1 aligns across 8 bases. This CDR3 is built from 14 residues. The germline gives CDR1 MDHEN, CDR2 SYDVKM. The V and J ends lost 7 bases and 2 bases, in that order; junction bases with no gene match: 7. This chain's CDR3 is CASTRTGRTYEQYF. CDR3 sequence (DNA): TGTGCCAGCACCCGGACAGGGAGAACCTACGAGCAGTACTTC. Full variable domain (outside the CDR3, taken from reference TRBV28 and TRBJ2-7): DVKVTQSSRYLVKRTGEKVFLECVQDMDHENMFWYRQDPGLGLRLIYFSYDVKMKEKGDIPEGYSVSREKKERFSLILESASTNQTSMYLCASTRTGRTYEQYFGPGTRLTVT.

The chain has TRBV10-1 and TRBJ1-6; TRBD1 matches at 7 bases. Germline lookup yields CDR1 WNHNN and CDR2 SYGVQD (reference sequence). This CDR3 contains 13 residues. Unmatched junction bases numbered 4, after V lost 6 bases and J lost 8 bases. CDR3 sequence (DNA): TGCGCCAGCAGGCGGGACAGAGATTCACCCCTCCACTTT. Its translation is CASRRDRDSPLHF.

The J gene is TRBJ1-5, the V gene TRBV7-9, with 7 bases aligning to TRBD1. Germline CDR1 reads SEHNR; CDR2 reads FQNEAQ (reference sequence). The CDR3 is made up of 16 amino acids. V lost 5 bases to trimming and J lost 2 bases; unmatched junction nucleotides: 9. The CDR3 reads CASSPLRGEGNQPQHF. CDR3 nucleotides: TGTGCCAGCAGCCCCCTCAGGGGGGAGGGCAATCAGCCCCAGCATTTT.

The CDR3 loop reads CAISEASGGSYNEQFF. CDR3 nucleotides: TGTGCCATCAGTGAGGCTAGCGGGGGGAGCTACAATGAGCAGTTCTTC. V gene TRBV10-3 combines with J gene TRBJ2-1, with 11 bases aligning to TRBD2. V was clipped by 2 bases and J by 3 bases; unmatched bases: 3. Per the germline V gene, CDR1 is ENHRY and CDR2 is SYGVKD. The CDR3 totals 16 residues.

V gene TRBV7-3 combines with J gene TRBJ1-2; D perhaps matches TRBD1 (5 bases). The V end was cut by 6 bases, the J end by 2 bases, with 19 bases between. The CDR3 consists of 16 residues. Germline V gives CDR1 SGHTA, CDR2 FQGTGA. For the CDR3, the DNA is TGTGCCAGCAGATTCGACAGCCCAAAAAGGAACTATGGCTACACCTTC. This gives the protein CASRFDSPKRNYGYTF.

The CDR3 DNA sequence: TGTGCCAGCAGCCCGTCAAACAGGGTTTTCTATGGCTACACCTTC. Translated: CASSPSNRVFYGYTF. The chain joins TRBV6-5 to TRBJ1-2, with D maybe TRBD1 (6 bases). The germline V gene encodes CDR1 MNHEY and CDR2 SVGAGI. V lost 6 bases, J lost 4 bases, and 18 bases lay in between. This CDR3 has 15 amino acids.

This sequence joins TRBV7-9 and TRBJ1-1; 7 positions match TRBD1. Germline CDR1 is SEHNR and CDR2 is FQNEAQ (reference sequence). This CDR3 spans 16 amino acids. V shed 7 bases and J 0 bases; nucleotides not matched to a gene: 11. In nucleotides, the CDR3 is TGTGCCAGCACCCCGAATCAACAGGGGATGAACACTGAAGCTTTCTTT. This translates into CASTPNQQGMNTEAFF.

This chain uses TRBV18 with TRBJ1-5, with a weak D call TRBD1 (6 bases). This CDR3 has 16 residues. CDR1 and CDR2 from the germline V gene are KGHSH and LQKENI. V was cut by 2 bases and J by 3 bases, with 14 bases left in between. The CDR3, as DNA: TGTGCCAGCTCACCAAACGCAGGGGCCACCAATCAGCCCCAGCATTTT. It codes for CASSPNAGATNQPQHF.

The rearrangement links TRBV19 to TRBJ1-1; D is unclear. V was cut by 3 bases and J by 2 bases, with 13 bases left in between. Germline values: CDR1 LNHDA, CDR2 SQIVND (reference sequence). The CDR3 covers 15 residues. The CDR3 coding sequence is TGTGCCAGTAGTATCTCCGGGGTATTAAACACTGAAGCTTTCTTT. It codes for CASSISGVLNTEAFF.

The chain links TRBV13 to TRBJ1-1, with D possibly TRBD1 on 6 matching bases. Trimming removed 5 bases at V and 1 base at J, with 26 bases between. CDR1 is PRHDT, CDR2 FYEKMQ, per germline (reference sequence). The length of the CDR3 is 19 residues. The CDR3 reads CASSPSLLGAVQGNTEAFF. CDR3 DNA: TGTGCCAGCAGCCCAAGTCTATTGGGGGCGGTTCAGGGGAACACTGAAGCTTTCTTT.

This clone was observed once. V and J are TRBV28 and TRBJ1-3, with D maybe TRBD1 (6 bases). Germline V gene lookup returns CDR1 MDHEN and CDR2 SYDVKM. V dropped 5 bases and J dropped 0 bases, with 14 bases sitting between them. The CDR3 loop spans 16 amino acids. The CDR3 DNA is TGTGCCAGCAGTGGGCTCGGGACACTCTCTGGAAACACCATATATTTT. This gives the protein CASSGLGTLSGNTIYF.